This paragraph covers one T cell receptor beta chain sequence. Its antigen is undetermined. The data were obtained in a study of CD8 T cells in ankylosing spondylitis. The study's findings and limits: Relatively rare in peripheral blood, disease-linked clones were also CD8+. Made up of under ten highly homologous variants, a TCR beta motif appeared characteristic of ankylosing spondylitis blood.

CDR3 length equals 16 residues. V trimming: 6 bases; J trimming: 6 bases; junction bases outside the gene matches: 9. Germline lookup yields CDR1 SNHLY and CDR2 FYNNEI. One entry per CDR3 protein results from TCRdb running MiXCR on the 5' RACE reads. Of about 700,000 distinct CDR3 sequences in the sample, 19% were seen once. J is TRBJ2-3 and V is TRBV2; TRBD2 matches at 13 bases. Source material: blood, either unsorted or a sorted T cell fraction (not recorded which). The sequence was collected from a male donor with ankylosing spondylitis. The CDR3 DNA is TGTGCCAGCAGGCCCACTAGCGGGGGGGCCGTCGATACGCAGTATTTT. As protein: CASRPTSGGAVDTQYF.